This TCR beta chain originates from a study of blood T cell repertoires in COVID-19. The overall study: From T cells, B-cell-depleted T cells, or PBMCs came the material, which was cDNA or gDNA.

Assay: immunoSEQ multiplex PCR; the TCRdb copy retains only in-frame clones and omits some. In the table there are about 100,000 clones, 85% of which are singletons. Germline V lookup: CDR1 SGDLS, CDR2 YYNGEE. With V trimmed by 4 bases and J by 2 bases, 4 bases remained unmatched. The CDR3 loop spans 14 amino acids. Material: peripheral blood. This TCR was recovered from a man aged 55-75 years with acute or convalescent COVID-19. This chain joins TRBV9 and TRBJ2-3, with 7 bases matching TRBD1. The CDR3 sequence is CASSQQGYTDTQYF. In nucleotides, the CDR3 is TGTGCCAGCAGCCAACAGGGGTACACAGATACGCAGTATTTT. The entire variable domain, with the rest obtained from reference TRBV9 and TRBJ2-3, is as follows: DSGVTQTPKHLITATGQRVTLRCSPRSGDLSVYWYQQSLDQGLQFLIQYYNGEERAKGNILERFSAQQFPDLHSELNLSSLELGDSALYFCASSQQGYTDTQYFGPGTRLTVL.